A selection of T cell receptor beta chains follows, all from one sample in a study of blood T cell repertoires in COVID-19. The protocol was immunoSEQ multiplex PCR, while the TCRdb copy is restricted to in-frame clones and leaves out a portion. The data contain about 240,000 clones, around 88% of them singletons. Sequencing was carried out using PBMCs or T cells enriched from blood (not recorded which). The origin of the receptors is a woman aged 40 to 55 with acute COVID-19. CDR3s include the opening cysteine and the closing phenylalanine or tryptophan. Each record gives: clone size, J gene, D gene, V gene, CDR3 DNA, CDR3 protein. A D gene is named only where the DNA matches it firmly. Clone size is shown for a subset of rows, as once, few, many or a class of expanded clone.

abundance: .
j_gene: TRBJ1-3
d_gene: .
v_gene: TRBV4-1
CDR3nt: TGCGCCAGCAGCCAAGTGGGAGGGGCTGGAAACACCATATATTTT
CDR3aa: CASSQVGGAGNTIYF

abundance: few
j_gene: TRBJ2-5
d_gene: .
v_gene: TRBV19
CDR3nt: TGTGCCAGTAGTATAGATCGGGAAGGGGGAGAGACCCAGTACTTC
CDR3aa: CASSIDREGGETQYF

abundance: .
j_gene: TRBJ1-1
d_gene: .
v_gene: TRBV25-1
CDR3nt: TGTGCCAGCAGTACGAACAGGAGGGGCACTGAAGCTTTCTTT
CDR3aa: CASSTNRRGTEAFF

abundance: .
j_gene: TRBJ1-1
d_gene: .
v_gene: TRBV19
CDR3nt: TGTGCCAGTAGTATAGGGGGCTCAGACACTGAAGCTTTCTTT
CDR3aa: CASSIGGSDTEAFF

abundance: .
j_gene: TRBJ2-5
d_gene: TRBD2
v_gene: TRBV11-3
CDR3nt: TGTGCCAGCAAACGACTAGCGGGTGGGGAGACCCAGTACTTC
CDR3aa: CASKRLAGGETQYF

abundance: .
j_gene: TRBJ1-1
d_gene: .
v_gene: TRBV3-1/TRBV3-2
CDR3nt: TGTGCCAGCAGTAAACTGAACGGGGTTGAAGCTTTCTTT
CDR3aa: CASSKLNGVEAFF

abundance: .
j_gene: TRBJ1-2
d_gene: .
v_gene: TRBV3-1/TRBV3-2
CDR3nt: TGTGCCAGCAGCCCAGACCTTCGAGTTAACTATGGCTACACCTTC
CDR3aa: CASSPDLRVNYGYTF

abundance: once
j_gene: TRBJ1-1
d_gene: .
v_gene: TRBV11-2
CDR3nt: TGTGCCAGCAGCGCGGGGGACACTGAAGCTTTCTTT
CDR3aa: CASSAGDTEAFF

abundance: .
j_gene: TRBJ2-5
d_gene: TRBD2
v_gene: TRBV5-8
CDR3nt: TGTGCCAGCAGCTTGTTTGGGGGGGGGCAAGAGACCCAGTACTTC
CDR3aa: CASSLFGGGQETQYF

abundance: .
j_gene: TRBJ2-5
d_gene: .
v_gene: TRBV5-4
CDR3nt: TGTGCCAGCAGCTTGGTCGGGATAAAGCAAGAGACCCAGTACTTC
CDR3aa: CASSLVGIKQETQYF

abundance: .
j_gene: TRBJ2-3
d_gene: TRBD2
v_gene: TRBV4-2
CDR3nt: TGTGCCAGCAGCCAAGTCTCTAGCGGGAGAAACACAGATACGCAGTATTTT
CDR3aa: CASSQVSSGRNTDTQYF

abundance: .
j_gene: TRBJ2-1
d_gene: TRBD2
v_gene: TRBV7-8
CDR3nt: TGTGCCAGCAGTTTAATCCGAGCGGGGGCCAACTACAATGAGCAGTTCTTC
CDR3aa: CASSLIRAGANYNEQFF

abundance: .
j_gene: TRBJ2-3
d_gene: TRBD2
v_gene: TRBV9
CDR3nt: TGTGCCAGCAGCCAAAGCGGGGCTACAGATACGCAGTATTTT
CDR3aa: CASSQSGATDTQYF

abundance: .
j_gene: TRBJ1-2
d_gene: .
v_gene: TRBV19
CDR3nt: TGTGCCAGTAGTATTCCACGCGGCAGAAACTATGGCTACACCTTC
CDR3aa: CASSIPRGRNYGYTF

abundance: once
j_gene: TRBJ2-7
d_gene: .
v_gene: TRBV5-1
CDR3nt: TGCGCCAGCAGGAGGACTCCGCGGGACGAGCAGTACTTC
CDR3aa: CASRRTPRDEQYF

abundance: .
j_gene: TRBJ1-1
d_gene: .
v_gene: TRBV27
CDR3nt: TGTGCCAGCAGTTTACAGGGGCGGACTGAAGCTTTCTTT
CDR3aa: CASSLQGRTEAFF

abundance: .
j_gene: TRBJ1-4
d_gene: .
v_gene: TRBV2
CDR3nt: TGTGCCAGCACAATACAGGTTGAACTGTTTTTT
CDR3aa: CASTIQVELFF

abundance: .
j_gene: TRBJ2-1
d_gene: .
v_gene: TRBV6-5
CDR3nt: TGTGCCAGCAGGCTTAATAGAGATTCCTACAATGAGCAGTTCTTC
CDR3aa: CASRLNRDSYNEQFF

abundance: .
j_gene: TRBJ1-1
d_gene: .
v_gene: TRBV6-5
CDR3nt: TGTGCCAGCAGTTCAGGAGGGACCGAAGCTTTCTTT
CDR3aa: CASSSGGTEAFF

abundance: many
j_gene: TRBJ1-5
d_gene: TRBD1
v_gene: TRBV4-1
CDR3nt: TGCGCCAGCAGCCGCGGACAGGGCGGCAATCAGCCCCAGCATTTT
CDR3aa: CASSRGQGGNQPQHF

abundance: .
j_gene: TRBJ2-1
d_gene: .
v_gene: TRBV4-1
CDR3nt: TGCGCCAGCAGACTCGGGACTTCCTACAATGAGCAGTTCTTC
CDR3aa: CASRLGTSYNEQFF

abundance: .
j_gene: TRBJ2-7
d_gene: .
v_gene: TRBV12-3/TRBV12-4
CDR3nt: TGTGCCAGCAGTTTATTCTCCGAGCAGTACTTC
CDR3aa: CASSLFSEQYF

abundance: .
j_gene: TRBJ2-2
d_gene: TRBD2
v_gene: TRBV4-2
CDR3nt: TGTGCCAGCAGCCAAGCAACCGGGACTAGGGTCGTCGGGGAGCTGTTTTTT
CDR3aa: CASSQATGTRVVGELFF

abundance: few
j_gene: TRBJ2-3
d_gene: .
v_gene: TRBV14
CDR3nt: TGTGCCAGCAGCCACGTCACTGAGGACACAGATACGCAGTATTTT
CDR3aa: CASSHVTEDTDTQYF

abundance: .
j_gene: TRBJ2-1
d_gene: .
v_gene: TRBV5-1
CDR3nt: TGCGCCAGCAGCTTGGACGGGGTGGGATACAATGAGCAGTTCTTC
CDR3aa: CASSLDGVGYNEQFF

abundance: .
j_gene: TRBJ2-7
d_gene: TRBD2
v_gene: TRBV18
CDR3nt: TGTGCCAGCTCACTCAGAAACTCAGCTAGCGGATCGATCTACGAGCAGTACTTC
CDR3aa: CASSLRNSASGSIYEQYF

abundance: .
j_gene: TRBJ2-2
d_gene: .
v_gene: TRBV5-1
CDR3nt: TGCGCCAGCAGTGCGGGAACCAACACCGGGGAGCTGTTTTTT
CDR3aa: CASSAGTNTGELFF

abundance: .
j_gene: TRBJ2-1
d_gene: .
v_gene: TRBV9
CDR3nt: TGTGCCAGCAGCGTAGCGGGAGTAATGGATGAGCAGTTCTTC
CDR3aa: CASSVAGVMDEQFF

abundance: .
j_gene: TRBJ2-5
d_gene: TRBD2
v_gene: TRBV2
CDR3nt: TGTGCCAGCAGAAACCGCGGGGGGGAGACCCAGTACTTC
CDR3aa: CASRNRGGETQYF

abundance: .
j_gene: TRBJ2-2
d_gene: .
v_gene: TRBV3-1/TRBV3-2
CDR3nt: TGTGCCAGCAGTCTTACTTTCACCGGGGAGCTGTTTTTT
CDR3aa: CASSLTFTGELFF

abundance: .
j_gene: TRBJ2-5
d_gene: TRBD2
v_gene: TRBV13
CDR3nt: TGTGCCAGCAGCTCAACTACCTTGGGACTAGCGGAGCTCCAAGAGACCCAGTACTTC
CDR3aa: CASSSTTLGLAELQETQYF

abundance: .
j_gene: TRBJ2-3
d_gene: TRBD1
v_gene: TRBV9
CDR3nt: TGTGCCAGCAGTTACCGGACAGGGAGCACAGATACGCAGTATTTT
CDR3aa: CASSYRTGSTDTQYF

abundance: .
j_gene: TRBJ2-4
d_gene: .
v_gene: TRBV7-6
CDR3nt: TGTGCCAGCGGGAGGCAGGTCATTCAGTACTTC
CDR3aa: CASGRQVIQYF

abundance: .
j_gene: TRBJ1-1
d_gene: TRBD1
v_gene: TRBV19
CDR3nt: TGTGCCAGTAGTATCCGGGACAGGGGGAACGCTGAAGCTTTCTTT
CDR3aa: CASSIRDRGNAEAFF

abundance: .
j_gene: TRBJ1-5
d_gene: .
v_gene: TRBV5-5
CDR3nt: TGTGCCAGCAGCTTGGAAGAGTGGCAGCCCCAGCATTTT
CDR3aa: CASSLEEWQPQHF

abundance: .
j_gene: TRBJ1-4
d_gene: TRBD1
v_gene: TRBV7-9
CDR3nt: TGTGCCAGCAGCTGGGACAGGGAGGGGGAAAAACTGTTTTTT
CDR3aa: CASSWDREGEKLFF